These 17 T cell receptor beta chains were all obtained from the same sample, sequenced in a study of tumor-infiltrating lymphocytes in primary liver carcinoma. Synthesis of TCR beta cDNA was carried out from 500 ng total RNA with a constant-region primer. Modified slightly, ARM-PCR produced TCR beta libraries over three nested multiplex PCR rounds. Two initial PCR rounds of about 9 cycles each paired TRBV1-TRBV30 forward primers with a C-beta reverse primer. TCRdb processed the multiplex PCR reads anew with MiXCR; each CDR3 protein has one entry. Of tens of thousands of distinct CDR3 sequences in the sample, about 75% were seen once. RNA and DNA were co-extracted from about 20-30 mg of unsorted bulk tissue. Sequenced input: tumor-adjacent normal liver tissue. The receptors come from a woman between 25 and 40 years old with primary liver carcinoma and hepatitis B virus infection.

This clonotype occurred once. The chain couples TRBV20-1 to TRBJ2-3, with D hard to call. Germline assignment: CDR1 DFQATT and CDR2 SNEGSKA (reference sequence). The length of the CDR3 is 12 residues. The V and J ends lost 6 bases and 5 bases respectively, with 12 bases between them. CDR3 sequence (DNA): TGCAGTGCGGACCGGACCATAGATACGCAGTATTTT. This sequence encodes CSADRTIDTQYF.

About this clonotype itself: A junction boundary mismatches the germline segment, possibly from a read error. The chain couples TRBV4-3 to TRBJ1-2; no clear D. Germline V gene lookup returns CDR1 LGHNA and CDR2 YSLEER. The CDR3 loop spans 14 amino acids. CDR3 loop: CASSTGLEIYGYTF. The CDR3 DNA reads TGTGCCAGCAGCACTGGGTTGGAGATCTATGGCTACACCTTC.

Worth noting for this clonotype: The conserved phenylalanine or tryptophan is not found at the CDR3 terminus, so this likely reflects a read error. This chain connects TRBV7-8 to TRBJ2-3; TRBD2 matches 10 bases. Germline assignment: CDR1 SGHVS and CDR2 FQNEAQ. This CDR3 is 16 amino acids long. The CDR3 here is CTSSLGAGGPDDTQYL. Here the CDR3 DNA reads TGTACCAGCAGCTTAGGAGCGGGAGGGCCTGATGATACACAGTATTTG.

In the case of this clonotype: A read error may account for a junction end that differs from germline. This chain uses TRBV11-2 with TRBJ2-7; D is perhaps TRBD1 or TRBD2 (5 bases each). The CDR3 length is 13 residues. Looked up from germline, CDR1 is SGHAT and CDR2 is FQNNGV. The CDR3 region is CASIGNRTYGQYF. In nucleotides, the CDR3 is TGTGCCAGCATAGGGAACAGGACTTACGGGCAGTACTTC.

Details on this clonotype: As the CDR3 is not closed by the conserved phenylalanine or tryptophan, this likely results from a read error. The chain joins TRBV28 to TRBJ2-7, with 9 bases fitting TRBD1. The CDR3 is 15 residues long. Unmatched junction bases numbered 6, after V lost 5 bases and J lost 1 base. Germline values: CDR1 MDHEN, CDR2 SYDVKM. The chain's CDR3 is CASSDGTGNSYEQYS. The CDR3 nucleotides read TGTGCCAGCAGTGATGGGACAGGGAATTCCTACGAGCAGTACTCC.

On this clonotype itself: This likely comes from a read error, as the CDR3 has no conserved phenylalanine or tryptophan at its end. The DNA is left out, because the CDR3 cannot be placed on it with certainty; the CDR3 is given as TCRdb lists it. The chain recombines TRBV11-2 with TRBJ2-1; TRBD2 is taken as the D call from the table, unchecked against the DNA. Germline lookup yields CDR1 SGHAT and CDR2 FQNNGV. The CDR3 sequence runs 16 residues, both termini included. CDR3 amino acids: CASSTSIAGGYNEHFS.

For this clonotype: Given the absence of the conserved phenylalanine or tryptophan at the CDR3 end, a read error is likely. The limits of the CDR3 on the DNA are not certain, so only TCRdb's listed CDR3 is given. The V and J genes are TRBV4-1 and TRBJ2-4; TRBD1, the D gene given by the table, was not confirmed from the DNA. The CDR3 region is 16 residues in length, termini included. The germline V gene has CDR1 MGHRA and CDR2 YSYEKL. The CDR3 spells CASRPQMNRDTSKWYL.

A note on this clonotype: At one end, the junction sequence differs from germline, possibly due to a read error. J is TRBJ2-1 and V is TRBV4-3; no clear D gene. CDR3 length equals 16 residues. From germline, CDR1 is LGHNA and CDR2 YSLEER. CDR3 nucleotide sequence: TGCGCCAACAGCCAAGATGCAGGAAGCTCCTACAATGAGAAGTTCTTC. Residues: CANSQDAGSSYNEKFF.

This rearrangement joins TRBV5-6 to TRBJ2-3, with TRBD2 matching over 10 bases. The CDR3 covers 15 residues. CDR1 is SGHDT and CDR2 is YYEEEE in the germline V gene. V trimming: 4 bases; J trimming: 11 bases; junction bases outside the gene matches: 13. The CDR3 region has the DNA TGTGCCAGCAGCATTACTAGCGGGATAGCAAATAAGCAGTATTTT. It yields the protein CASSITSGIANKQYF. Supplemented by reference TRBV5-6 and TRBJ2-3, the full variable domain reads DAGVTQSPTHLIKTRGQQVTLRCSPKSGHDTVSWYQQALGQGPQFIFQYYEEEERQRGNFPDRFSGHQFPNYSSELNVNALLLGDSALYLCASSITSGIANKQYFGPGTRLTVL.

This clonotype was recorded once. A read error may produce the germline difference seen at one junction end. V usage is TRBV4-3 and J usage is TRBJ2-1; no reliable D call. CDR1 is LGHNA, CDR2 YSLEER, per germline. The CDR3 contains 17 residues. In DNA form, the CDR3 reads TGCGCCAACAGCCAGGATCCAAGTGCTCGATCGATGGCGGAGCAGTTCTTC. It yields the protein CANSQDPSARSMAEQFF.

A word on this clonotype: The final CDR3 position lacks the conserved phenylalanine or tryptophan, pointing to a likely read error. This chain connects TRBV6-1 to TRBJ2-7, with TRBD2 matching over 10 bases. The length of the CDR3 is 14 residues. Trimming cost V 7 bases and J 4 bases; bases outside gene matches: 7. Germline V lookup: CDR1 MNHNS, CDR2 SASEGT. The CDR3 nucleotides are TGTGCCAGCAATAACCTAGCGGGAGTGTACGAGCAGTACCTC. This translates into CASNNLAGVYEQYL.

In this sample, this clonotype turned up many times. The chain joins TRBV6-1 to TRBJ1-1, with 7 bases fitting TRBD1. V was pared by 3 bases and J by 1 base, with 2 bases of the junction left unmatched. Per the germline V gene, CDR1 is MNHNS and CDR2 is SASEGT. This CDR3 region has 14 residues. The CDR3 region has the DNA TGTGCCAGCAGTGAGTACAGGGGGAACACTGAAGCTTTCTTT. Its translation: CASSEYRGNTEAFF.

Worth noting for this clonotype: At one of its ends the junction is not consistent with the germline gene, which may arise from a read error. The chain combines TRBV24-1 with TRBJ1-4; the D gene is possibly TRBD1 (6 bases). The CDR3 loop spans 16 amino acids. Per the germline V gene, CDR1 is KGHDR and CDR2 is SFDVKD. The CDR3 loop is CAASDSKTRGNEKLFF. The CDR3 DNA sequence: TGTGCCGCCAGTGATTCCAAAACAAGGGGGAATGAAAAACTGTTTTTT.

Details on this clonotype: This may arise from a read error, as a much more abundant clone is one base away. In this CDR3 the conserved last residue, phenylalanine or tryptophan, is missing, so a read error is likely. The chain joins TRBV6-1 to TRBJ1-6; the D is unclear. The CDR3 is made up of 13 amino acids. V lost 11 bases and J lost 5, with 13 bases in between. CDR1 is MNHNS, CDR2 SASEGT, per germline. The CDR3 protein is CAAAAGNNSPLHC. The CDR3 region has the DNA TGTGCCGCAGCGGCGGGGAATAATTCACCCCTCCACTGT.

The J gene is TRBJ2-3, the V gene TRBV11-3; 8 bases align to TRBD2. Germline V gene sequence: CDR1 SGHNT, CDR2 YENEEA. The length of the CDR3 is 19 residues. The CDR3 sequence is CINSLGFGAGAGGTDTQYF. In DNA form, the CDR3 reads TGTATCAACAGCTTAGGTTTCGGAGCGGGAGCAGGAGGCACAGATACGCAGTATTTT. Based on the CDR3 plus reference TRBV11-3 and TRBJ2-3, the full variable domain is EAGVVQSPRYKIIEKKQPVAFWCNPISGHNTLYWYLQNLGQGPELLIRYENEEAVDDSQLPKDRFSAERLKGVDSTLKIQPAELGDSAVYLCINSLGFGAGAGGTDTQYFGPGTRLTVL.

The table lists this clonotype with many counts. As DNA, the CDR3 is TGTGCCAGCAGCTTAGGTGGGACAGGGTCCTACGAGCAGTACTTC. Its translation is CASSLGGTGSYEQYF. The chain recombines TRBV7-8 with TRBJ2-7; 9 bases are a match to TRBD1. V was pared by 1 base and J by 1 base, with 2 bases of the junction left unmatched. The CDR3 is 15 amino acids. The germline V gene has CDR1 SGHVS and CDR2 FQNEAQ.

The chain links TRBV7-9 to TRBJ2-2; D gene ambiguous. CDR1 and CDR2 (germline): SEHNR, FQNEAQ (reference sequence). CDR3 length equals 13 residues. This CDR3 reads CSGIQRSTGELFF. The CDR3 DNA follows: TGTTCCGGCATCCAGAGATCCACCGGGGAGCTGTTTTTT.